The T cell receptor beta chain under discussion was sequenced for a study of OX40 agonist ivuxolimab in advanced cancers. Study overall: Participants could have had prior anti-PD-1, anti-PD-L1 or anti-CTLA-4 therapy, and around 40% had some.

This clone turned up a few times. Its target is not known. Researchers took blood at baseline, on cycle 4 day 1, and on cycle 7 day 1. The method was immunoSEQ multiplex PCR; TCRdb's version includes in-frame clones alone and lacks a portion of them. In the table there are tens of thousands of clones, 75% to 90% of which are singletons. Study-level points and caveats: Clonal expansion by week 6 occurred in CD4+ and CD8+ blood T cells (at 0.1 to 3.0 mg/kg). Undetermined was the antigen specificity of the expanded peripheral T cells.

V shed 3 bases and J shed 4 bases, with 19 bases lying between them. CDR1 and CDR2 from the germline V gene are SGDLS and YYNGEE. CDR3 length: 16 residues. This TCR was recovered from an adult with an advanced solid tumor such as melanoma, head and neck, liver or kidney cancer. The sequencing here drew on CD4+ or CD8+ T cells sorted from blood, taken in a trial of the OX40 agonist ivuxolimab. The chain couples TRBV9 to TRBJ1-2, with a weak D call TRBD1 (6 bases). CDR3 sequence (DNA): TGTGCCAGCAGCGCCCAAAAATTAGGACAGTTCTATGGCTACACCTTC. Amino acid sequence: CASSAQKLGQFYGYTF.